This TCR beta chain is from a study of shared clonotypes between healthy human individuals. Whole-study results and caveats: The genetic and exposure-history diversity represented was limited by few donors. Generation probabilities were higher for clonotypes shared across all four sorted-subset donors than for unshared ones.

Germline loops: CDR1 LGHNT, CDR2 FRNRAP. The CDR3 sequence is 15 residues long. Trimming removed 4 bases at V and 3 bases at J, with 16 bases between. This clone was seen only a few times. Its target is unknown. Each replicate PCR on the sorted subsets used around 200 ng DNA (around 31,000 T cell genomes). The protocol was immunoSEQ multiplex PCR, while the TCRdb copy is restricted to in-frame clones and leaves out a portion. The sample includes some 1 million clones, about 75% seen only once; the top ten take around 1.4%. Sequenced input: memory CD4+ T cells sorted from blood. This sample's subset: CD45RA-negative fraction. The chain combines TRBV12-5 with TRBJ2-7; tentatively, D is TRBD1 (6 bases). The clonotype comes from a man aged 18 to 30 in good health. Written as DNA, the CDR3 is TGTGCTAGTGGTTCGACACGGGACACCCTCTACGAGCAGTACTTC. Translation gives CASGSTRDTLYEQYF. Combining the CDR3 with reference TRBV12-5 and TRBJ2-7 gives the whole variable domain DARVTQTPRHKVTEMGQEVTMRCQPILGHNTVFWYRQTMMQGLELLAYFRNRAPLDDSGMPKDRFSAEMPDATLATLKIQPSEPRDSAVYFCASGSTRDTLYEQYFGPGTRLTVT.